The source of this TCR beta chain is a study of T cell responses to AZD1222 COVID-19 vaccine. V was trimmed by 0 bases and J by 5 bases, leaving 11 bases between them. From germline, CDR1 is SGDLS and CDR2 YYNGEE. There are 14 residues in the CDR3. Here immunoSEQ multiplex PCR was the method, and the copy in TCRdb shows in-frame clones only, minus some. The sample includes about 140,000 clones, approximately 92% seen only once; the top ten take 6.5% to 8.5%. The source material was peripheral blood, sampled 28 days after the second AZD1222 dose. The chain combines TRBV9 with TRBJ2-5; the D gene is possibly TRBD1 (6 bases). The origin of this receptor is an adult who received the AZD1222 COVID-19 vaccine. CDR3 loop: CASSVGWGQETQYF. The CDR3 DNA sequence: TGTGCCAGCAGCGTAGGTTGGGGGCAGGAGACCCAGTACTTC.